The source of this T cell receptor beta chain is a study of blood T cell repertoires in COVID-19. Study-wide background: PBMCs, B-cell-depleted T cells, or T cells provided the cDNA or gDNA that made up the material.

How the authors handled the data: Quantification of nucleated cells was approximated via reference gene primer amplification. Assay used: immunoSEQ multiplex PCR; TCRdb lists only in-frame clones, some missing. The V and J calls and the clone size are those of that table, but D and trimming were determined from the DNA. In the table there are some 11,000 clones, approximately 88% of which are singletons. Germline V gene sequence: CDR1 SNHLY, CDR2 FYNNEI. Trimming removed 4 bases from V and 9 bases from J, with 10 bases in between. The CDR3 extends over 12 amino acids. The clonotype originates from a human donor in a cohort sampled during active COVID-19. The chain employs TRBV2 and TRBJ1-3; D is undetermined. Sequenced sample: peripheral blood. CDR3 sequence reads: CASSGFGFTIYF. The CDR3 DNA follows: TGTGCCAGCAGTGGGTTCGGGTTCACCATATATTTT.